The 27 T cell receptor beta chains reported below all come from one sample, sequenced in a study of OX40 agonist ivuxolimab in advanced cancers. Library preparation used the immunoSEQ multiplex PCR assay. TCRdb obtained this table from immuneACCESS and retained in-frame rearrangements with V and J assigned. These tables miss some clones; where compared with another copy, unresolved V genes account for less than half of the shortfall, and the remainder is unexplained. For this sample the table gives 75,000 to 100,000 clones, of which about 80% were detected only once. Of the sample, approximately 5.5% is held by the ten largest clones. The sample consisted of CD4+ or CD8+ T cells sorted from blood, taken in a trial of the OX40 agonist ivuxolimab. The receptors here all came from an adult with an advanced solid tumor such as melanoma, head and neck, liver or kidney cancer.

The CDR3 DNA follows: TGTGCCAGCAGCCGGACAGGGACGGACGGAAACACCATATATTTT. Its translation: CASSRTGTDGNTIYF. The chain carries TRBV7-9 and TRBJ1-3; the match to TRBD1 covers 8 bases. The ends lost 5 bases at V and 4 bases at J; junction bases unmatched: 7. Germline values: CDR1 SEHNR, CDR2 FQNEAQ (reference sequence). CDR3 length equals 15 residues.

This chain uses TRBV4-1 with TRBJ1-3; 8 bases line up with TRBD1. This CDR3 is built from 14 residues. Germline trimming cut 1 base from V and 9 bases from J; bases unmatched to any gene: 5. Germline V gene sequence: CDR1 MGHRA, CDR2 YSYEKL. The CDR3 DNA follows: TGCGCCAGCAGCCAAGGGACAGGGAGCTCCACCATATATTTT. Translated: CASSQGTGSSTIYF.

The chain joins TRBV19 to TRBJ2-3, with 7 bases matching TRBD1. The CDR3 is 14 amino acids. Looked up from germline, CDR1 is LNHDA and CDR2 is SQIVND (reference sequence). Unmatched junction bases numbered 4, after V lost 5 bases and J lost 2 bases. The CDR3 sequence is CASSVGQSTDTQYF. CDR3 bases: TGTGCCAGTAGTGTGGGACAGTCCACAGATACGCAGTATTTT.

The chain is built from TRBV27 and TRBJ1-2, with TRBD1 identical over 9 bases. Per germline, CDR1 MNHEY and CDR2 SMNVEV (reference sequence). The CDR3 sequence is 14 residues long. V lost 3 bases to trimming and J lost 5 bases; unmatched junction nucleotides: 4. In nucleotides, the CDR3 is TGTGCCAGCAGTTTGGGACAGGGCCCTTATGGCTACACCTTC. This translates into CASSLGQGPYGYTF.

This sequence joins TRBV5-5 and TRBJ1-2, with D perhaps matching TRBD1 (5 bases). V dropped 3 bases and J dropped 8 bases, with 14 bases sitting between them. This CDR3 is 13 amino acids long. The germline gives CDR1 SGHKS, CDR2 YYEKEE (reference sequence). The CDR3 reads CASSSGRGWGYTF. The CDR3 coding sequence is TGTGCCAGCAGCTCCGGTCGGGGGTGGGGCTACACCTTC.

The chain links TRBV29-1 to TRBJ2-7; D gene unclear. The germline CDR1 and CDR2 sequences are SQVTM and ANQGSEA. Between the trimmed V and J ends, which lost 6 bases and 2 bases, there was a span of 8 bases. The CDR3 spans 11 residues. CDR3 DNA: TGCAGCGTCATAAAAGCCTACGAGCAGTACTTC. The encoded protein is CSVIKAYEQYF.

This chain connects TRBV11-1 to TRBJ2-7; perhaps TRBD2 as D (7 bases). V was trimmed by 4 bases and J by 2 bases, leaving 15 bases between them. This CDR3 is 15 amino acids long. Germline CDR1 is SGHAT and CDR2 is FQDESV (reference sequence). The chain's CDR3 is CASSSGRGATYEQYF. CDR3 sequence (DNA): TGTGCCAGCAGCTCAGGGAGGGGGGCGACCTACGAGCAGTACTTC.

The rearrangement links TRBV21-1 to TRBJ1-5; TRBD1 was called by the table and not checked on the DNA. TRBV21-1 represents a pseudogene. There are 16 residues in the CDR3. In DNA form, the CDR3 reads TGTGCCAGCAGGAAAGGGAACAGGGGTGGCAATCAGCCCCAGCATTTT. Translation gives CASRKGNRGGNQPQHF.

The CDR3 sequence: CASGRGGRAPDTQYF. DNA of the CDR3: TGTGCTAGTGGAAGAGGTGGGAGGGCCCCAGATACGCAGTATTTT. The rearrangement links TRBV12-5 to TRBJ2-3; the match to TRBD2 covers 7 bases. The CDR3 loop spans 15 amino acids. J gave up 4 bases and V 6 bases, and 10 bases lay outside the gene matches. From germline, CDR1 is LGHNT and CDR2 FRNRAP.

About this clone: The junction does not match germline at one end; this may be a read error. The J gene is TRBJ2-7, the V gene TRBV10-3; the D gene could be TRBD1 or TRBD2 (5 bases each). Per the germline V gene, CDR1 is ENHRY and CDR2 is SYGVKD. The CDR3 consists of 15 residues. This CDR3 reads CASSYRGLSSYEQYF. As DNA, the CDR3 is TGTGCCAGCAGTTACCGGGGCCTCAGCTCCTACGAGCAGTACTTC.

The gene calls are TRBV9 and TRBJ1-1; the D gene is possibly TRBD1 (5 bases). V gave up 4 bases and J gave up 4 bases, with 11 bases separating them. Germline V gene sequence: CDR1 SGDLS, CDR2 YYNGEE. The CDR3 runs 13 residues. The CDR3 is CASSPIGGTEAFF. Here the CDR3 DNA reads TGTGCCAGCAGCCCCATTGGGGGCACTGAAGCTTTCTTT.

This clone appeared once. DNA of the CDR3: TGTGCCAGCAGTGACGGACCAGGGGGGAGCACCGGGGAGCTGTTTTTT. It codes for CASSDGPGGSTGELFF. The rearrangement joins TRBV6-1 to TRBJ2-2, with D perhaps matching TRBD1 (7 bases). V lost 3 bases to trimming and J lost 4 bases, with 15 bases between them. Germline CDR1 is MNHNS and CDR2 is SASEGT. This CDR3 comprises 16 residues.

This clone has a single count. The chain joins TRBV5-1 to TRBJ1-3; D is perhaps TRBD1 (6 bases). Germline assignment: CDR1 SGHRS and CDR2 YFSETQ. This CDR3 contains 15 residues. Trimming took 0 bases from V and 4 from J, leaving 11 bases between them. The CDR3 bases are TGCGCCAGCAGCTTGGATACAGGGAAAGGAAACACCATATATTTT. Protein: CASSLDTGKGNTIYF.

The chain combines TRBV10-3 with TRBJ1-2; D is unresolved. V was clipped by 4 bases and J by 4 bases, with 13 bases between them. Germline-derived CDR1 and CDR2 are ENHRY and SYGVKD. This CDR3 is built from 14 residues. The CDR3 here is CAISGVERPYGYTF. Written as DNA, the CDR3 is TGTGCCATCAGTGGGGTGGAGAGACCCTATGGCTACACCTTC.

The chain links TRBV6-6 to TRBJ2-5, with D tentatively TRBD2 (6 bases). V was pared by 9 bases and J by 7 bases, with 12 bases between. The CDR3 runs to 11 residues. Germline V gene data show CDR1 as MNHNY and CDR2 as SVGAGI (reference sequence). The CDR3 nucleotides read TGTGCCAGTCTACTGGGGGGGACCCAGTACTTC. This encodes CASLLGGTQYF.

The chain is built from TRBV10-3 and TRBJ1-2, with TRBD1 identical over 9 bases. Germline values: CDR1 ENHRY, CDR2 SYGVKD. Trimming removed 0 bases from V and 7 bases from J; junction bases left unmatched: 3. The CDR3 has 14 amino acids. The CDR3 spells CAISESGQGSGYTF. In DNA form, the CDR3 reads TGTGCCATCAGTGAGTCAGGACAGGGGAGTGGCTACACCTTC.

This chain uses TRBV12-5 with TRBJ2-5, with D tentatively TRBD2 (5 bases). CDR3 size: 13 residues. Germline V gene sequence: CDR1 LGHNT, CDR2 FRNRAP. V was cut by 2 bases and J by 5 bases, with 9 bases left in between. Here the CDR3 reads CASGLSGMETQYF. The CDR3 nucleotides read TGTGCTAGTGGTTTGTCGGGGATGGAGACCCAGTACTTC.

V usage is TRBV4-1 and J usage is TRBJ2-2; D not resolved. V was trimmed by 1 base and J by 4 bases, leaving 19 bases between them. This CDR3 contains 18 residues. CDR1 is MGHRA, CDR2 YSYEKL, per germline. In nucleotides, the CDR3 is TGCGCCAGCAGCCAAGGAGCTCTGGGCGGAGCCAGCACCGGGGAGCTGTTTTTT. The encoded protein is CASSQGALGGASTGELFF.

V usage is TRBV4-3 and J usage is TRBJ1-2; D gene ambiguous. CDR3 length: 15 residues. The V end lost 0 bases, the J end lost 3 bases, and 11 bases lay between the germline ends. Germline V gene sequence: CDR1 LGHNA, CDR2 YSLEER. The CDR3 nucleotides are TGCGCCAGCAGCCAAGAGAAGGGTTTCGACTATGGCTACACCTTC. This gives the protein CASSQEKGFDYGYTF.

This sequence joins TRBV2 and TRBJ2-2, with TRBD1 identical over 9 bases. V shed 11 bases and J 6 bases; nucleotides not matched to a gene: 4. The CDR3 sequence is 12 residues long. Germline loops: CDR1 SNHLY, CDR2 FYNNEI. CDR3 protein: CAGTGTAGELFF. CDR3 nucleotides: TGTGCCGGGACAGGGACAGCCGGGGAGCTGTTTTTT.

V is TRBV15 and J is TRBJ1-2; D uncertain. V dropped 0 bases and J dropped 5 bases, with 16 bases sitting between them. This CDR3 spans 16 amino acids. Germline values: CDR1 LNHNV, CDR2 YYDKDF (reference sequence). In nucleotides, the CDR3 is TGTGCCACCAGCAGAGATCAATTAGCGAGGACTTATGGCTACACCTTC. This translates into CATSRDQLARTYGYTF.

The V gene is TRBV14, the J gene TRBJ2-7, with a possible D match to TRBD2 (5 bases). The CDR3 sequence is 14 residues long. Trimming stripped 4 bases from V and 2 bases from J, with 12 bases between. Germline loops: CDR1 SGHDN, CDR2 FVKESK. The chain's CDR3 is CASSLTGVAYEQYF. CDR3 bases: TGTGCCAGCAGCCTCACCGGGGTCGCCTACGAGCAGTACTTC.

This clone was seen only once. The chain links TRBV10-3 to TRBJ2-2; D not resolved. Germline V gives CDR1 ENHRY, CDR2 SYGVKD. Trimming took 5 bases from V and 5 from J, leaving 6 bases between them. The length of the CDR3 is 12 residues. Written as DNA, the CDR3 is TGTGCCATCAGTAAAGGGACCGGGGAGCTGTTTTTT. Protein: CAISKGTGELFF.

The chain combines TRBV10-3 with TRBJ1-2, with 8 bases aligning to TRBD1. CDR3 length: 14 amino acids. J lost 2 bases, V lost 6 bases, and 5 bases had no gene match. CDR1 is ENHRY and CDR2 is SYGVKD in the germline V gene. The CDR3 DNA is TGTGCCATCAGAGGACAGGGAGGCAACTATGGCTACACCTTC. It yields the protein CAIRGQGGNYGYTF.

This clone appeared once. This chain uses TRBV4-2 with TRBJ2-7, with D possibly called TRBD1 or TRBD2 (6 bases each). CDR3 length: 17 amino acids. CDR1 is LGHNA and CDR2 is YNFKEQ in the germline V gene. Trimming left V 0 bases short and J 5 bases short, with 20 bases between. The CDR3 DNA reads TGTGCCAGCAGCCAAGAGGAGGCAGGGGAGGATATCGACGAGCAGTACTTC. Translated, it gives CASSQEEAGEDIDEQYF.

The CDR3 nucleotides are TGCGCCAGCAGCTACAACACCGGGGAGCTGTTTTTT. Residues: CASSYNTGELFF. The chain recombines TRBV5-1 with TRBJ2-2, with D hard to call. CDR1 and CDR2 (germline): SGHRS, YFSETQ. The CDR3 contains 12 residues. V lost 3 bases to trimming and J lost 2 bases, with 2 bases between them. Based on the CDR3 plus reference TRBV5-1 and TRBJ2-2, the full variable domain is KAGVTQTPRYLIKTRGQQVTLSCSPISGHRSVSWYQQTPGQGLQFLFEYFSETQRNKGNFPGRFSGRQFSNSRSEMNVSTLELGDSALYLCASSYNTGELFFGEGSRLTVL.

The gene calls are TRBV7-6 and TRBJ2-1; possibly TRBD1 or TRBD2 for D (5 bases each). Trimming stripped 1 base from V and 7 bases from J, with 14 bases between. This CDR3 is 15 amino acids long. CDR1 and CDR2 from the germline V gene are SGHVS and FNYEAQ. CDR3 region: CASSLGGSEGNEQFF. As DNA, the CDR3 is TGTGCCAGCAGCTTAGGCGGCTCAGAGGGGAATGAGCAGTTCTTC. Variable domain in full (rest from reference TRBV7-6 and TRBJ2-1): GAGVSQSPRYKVTKRGQDVALRCDPISGHVSLYWYRQALGQGPEFLTYFNYEAQQDKSGLPNDRFSAERPEGSISTLTIQRTEQRDSAMYRCASSLGGSEGNEQFFGPGTRLTVL.